This TCR beta chain is from a study of blood T cell repertoires in COVID-19 (TCRdb year 2020). In the study overall: Samples covering the acute and convalescent phases of COVID-19 were provided by collaborators in the United States, Italy and Spain. The material from the prospective study consisted of cDNA or gDNA derived from T cells, B-cell-depleted T cells, or PBMCs. Nearly every sample came with metadata listing a de-identified subject ID, COVID-19 status, age in years and sex. The repertoires were released in a freely available public database intended as a resource for research on the immune response to SARS-CoV-2. Subjects who had been exposed to COVID-19, were actively infected with it, or had recovered from it provided the deeply sampled blood TCRbeta repertoires that made up the dataset. The samples were drawn from the first 160 participants of the ongoing ImmuneRACE study and from about 1,200 subjects provided by 6 global collaborators. Where available, HLA class I and class II types were taken from metadata supplied by the sample provider and were not determined by assay-based typing.

A second Seattle source provided samples from volunteer blood donors who had recovered from COVID-19. Collaborating institutions collected whole blood in K2EDTA tubes following their own protocols. Collaborator samples were shipped for TCRbeta analysis as frozen whole blood, isolated PBMCs, or DNA extracted from either sample type. Broad study findings and their caveats: Clinical and demographic metadata were provided uncurated, with the amount varying by source and participant.

TCRbeta CDR3 regions were amplified from genomic DNA using the immunoSEQ Assay, a bias-controlled multiplex PCR. The paper's data handling went like this. Nucleated cell counts per sample were estimated from amplification of reference gene primers within the assay. To quantify the absolute abundance of each unique TCRbeta CDR3 rearrangement, sequence reads were collapsed and filtered. For each sample, productive Simpson clonality was calculated by taking the square root of Simpson's diversity index across productive rearrangements. TCRdb took over this immuneACCESS table, retaining in-frame rearrangements with V and J assigned. Such tables are incomplete; in checked studies, under half of the missing clones stem from an unresolved V gene, and the remainder is unexplained. From that table come the V and J calls and clone size; the DNA was used to work out D and trimming. This sample lists some 320,000 clones; about 87% were detected once. Around 7.8% of the sample lies in the top ten.

The CDR3 contains 15 residues, cysteine and phenylalanine counted. The kept DNA is CDR3 alone, 45 bases in frame from the first base. Trimming takes 4 bases from V and 0 bases from J, and the germline ends sit 10 bases apart. CDR1 is given as SNHLY and CDR2 as FYNNEI, both from the germline V gene. On this clone: It has no known antigen specificity. No much larger clone is present one base from it, and per-base qualities are unavailable.

The chain joins TRBV2 to TRBJ1-5; no D gene call is confident. The sequence was obtained from a woman in her fifties or sixties who had recovered from COVID-19. The sequencing input was peripheral blood. The DNA sequence reads TGTGCCAGCAGTGGAGGCGGATATAGCAATCAGCCCCAGCATTTT. It codes for CASSGGGYSNQPQHF.